The next 27 T cell receptor beta chains were all read from a single sample in a study of OX40 agonist ivuxolimab in advanced cancers. Profiling relied on immunoSEQ multiplex PCR, and the TCRdb table lists in-frame clones only, not all of them. The sample includes 39,000 or so clones, 80% to 90% of them seen just once. This specimen consisted of CD4+ or CD8+ T cells sorted from blood, obtained in a trial of the OX40 agonist ivuxolimab. Every receptor here comes from an adult with an advanced solid tumor such as melanoma, head and neck, liver or kidney cancer.

V and J are TRBV5-1 and TRBJ1-6, with 7 bases aligning to TRBD1. The germline gives CDR1 SGHRS, CDR2 YFSETQ. The CDR3 is made up of 14 amino acids. With 3 bases clipped from V and 9 bases from J, the junction kept 6 bases outside the gene matches. This chain's CDR3 is CASSSGQSTSPLHF. The CDR3 bases are TGCGCCAGCAGCTCGGGACAGAGTACTTCACCCCTCCACTTT.

The V and J genes are TRBV28 and TRBJ1-2, with TRBD1 matching 11 bases. V trimming: 4 bases; J trimming: 1 base; junction bases outside the gene matches: 5. This CDR3 contains 16 residues. Per the germline V gene, CDR1 is MDHEN and CDR2 is SYDVKM. The CDR3 reads CASSSGQGADNYGYTF. DNA of the CDR3: TGTGCCAGCAGTTCAGGACAGGGGGCTGATAACTATGGCTACACCTTC.

This chain connects TRBV5-4 to TRBJ2-7, with D unclear. Germline CDR1 SGHNT, CDR2 YYREEE (reference sequence). CDR3 size: 15 residues. V lost 3 bases to trimming and J lost 4 bases, with 17 bases between them. CDR3 in DNA: TGTGCCAGCAGCTCCGGTTCGGGTTCGGTGTACGAGCAGTACTTC. Encoded protein: CASSSGSGSVYEQYF.

A word on this clone: This specimen includes other DNA sequences encoding the same CDR3. This chain joins TRBV2 and TRBJ2-5, with D maybe TRBD1 (6 bases). The V end was cut by 4 bases, the J end by 5 bases, with 8 bases between. The CDR3 length is 12 residues. Germline V gene sequence: CDR1 SNHLY, CDR2 FYNNEI. The CDR3 DNA reads TGTGCCAGCAGTGCGAGGGGGGAGACCCAGTACTTC. Translated, it gives CASSARGETQYF.

The chain recombines TRBV11-2 with TRBJ1-1; D unresolved. The germline gives CDR1 SGHAT, CDR2 FQNNGV. The germline V and J ends were trimmed by 3 bases and 3 bases, with 8 bases remaining between them. This CDR3 region has 13 residues. In DNA, the CDR3 is TGTGCCAGCAGCTTCGACCCGTACACTGAAGCTTTCTTT. This encodes CASSFDPYTEAFF.

CDR3 amino acids: CASSISASGSEQFF. DNA of the CDR3: TGTGCCAGTAGTATTAGTGCTAGCGGGAGTGAGCAGTTCTTC. This rearrangement joins TRBV19 to TRBJ2-1; 10 bases fit TRBD2. Germline V gene data show CDR1 as LNHDA and CDR2 as SQIVND (reference sequence). The V and J ends lost 3 bases and 9 bases, in that order; junction bases with no gene match: 5. The CDR3 length is 14 residues.

In nucleotides, the CDR3 is TGTGCCAGCAGCGTGGACCCACTAGAGGATTCCTACGAGCAGTACTTC. It codes for CASSVDPLEDSYEQYF. V is TRBV9 and J is TRBJ2-7, with a weak D call TRBD2 (5 bases). Looked up from germline, CDR1 is SGDLS and CDR2 is YYNGEE. Trimming took 2 bases from V and 1 from J, leaving 16 bases between them. This CDR3 is built from 16 residues.

V is TRBV30 and J is TRBJ1-5, with 9 bases matching TRBD1. After removal of 4 bases from V and 6 bases from J, the junction contained 7 bases not matched to a gene. The V gene's germline CDR1 is GTSNPN and CDR2 SVGIG (reference sequence). This CDR3 is built from 14 residues. CDR3 amino acids: CAWKKQGAIQPQHF. The CDR3 nucleotides are TGTGCCTGGAAAAAACAGGGGGCTATTCAGCCCCAGCATTTT.

This sequence joins TRBV4-1 and TRBJ1-4, with D unclear. CDR3 length: 15 amino acids. Deletions cut 4 bases from V and 5 bases from J, with 14 bases between. Per germline, CDR1 MGHRA and CDR2 YSYEKL. The CDR3 is CASSPPGEGNEKLFF. In DNA, the CDR3 is TGCGCCAGCAGCCCCCCCGGGGAAGGGAATGAAAAACTGTTTTTT.

The chain has TRBV9 and TRBJ2-7; no clear D. The CDR3 consists of 13 residues. Trimming took off 2 bases at V and 0 bases at J, with 6 bases between the two ends. The germline V gene has CDR1 SGDLS and CDR2 YYNGEE. CDR3 in amino acids: CASSVNPSYEQYF. The CDR3 nucleotides are TGTGCCAGCAGCGTTAACCCCTCCTACGAGCAGTACTTC.

The sample holds one count of this clone. This rearrangement joins TRBV5-4 to TRBJ2-5; 10 bases line up with TRBD1. J was trimmed by 4 bases and V by 4 bases; bases with no gene match: 4. The CDR3 totals 14 residues. Germline CDR1 SGHNT, CDR2 YYREEE (reference sequence). Here the CDR3 reads CASSRDRGRETQYF. The DNA of the CDR3 is TGTGCCAGCAGCAGGGACAGGGGAAGAGAGACCCAGTACTTC. Drawing the rest from reference TRBV5-4 and TRBJ2-5, the complete variable domain is ETGVTQSPTHLIKTRGQQVTLRCSSQSGHNTVSWYQQALGQGPQFIFQYYREEENGRGNFPPRFSGLQFPNYSSELNVNALELDDSALYLCASSRDRGRETQYFGPGTRLLVL.

J is TRBJ2-1 and V is TRBV10-3; 7 positions agree with TRBD2. The CDR3 covers 15 residues. Germline CDR1 is ENHRY and CDR2 is SYGVKD. Trimming cost V 5 bases and J 4 bases; bases outside gene matches: 8. The CDR3 sequence: CAISPEAGGYNEQFF. The CDR3 nucleotides read TGTGCCATCAGTCCCGAAGCCGGGGGGTACAATGAGCAGTTCTTC.

This chain joins TRBV2 and TRBJ1-5; tentatively, D is TRBD1 (5 bases). V was shortened by 4 bases and J by 4 bases, with 14 bases between the two germline ends. CDR1 is SNHLY, CDR2 FYNNEI, per germline. The CDR3 length is 15 residues. The DNA for the CDR3 is TGTGCCAGCAGTGTCATGGGGGAGGGGAATCAGCCCCAGCATTTT. It is translated as CASSVMGEGNQPQHF.

This sequence joins TRBV5-4 and TRBJ2-5, with 10 positions matching TRBD1. The V gene's germline CDR1 is SGHNT and CDR2 YYREEE (reference sequence). Germline trimming cut 4 bases from V and 4 bases from J; bases unmatched to any gene: 4. The CDR3 sequence is 14 residues long. CDR3 in amino acids: CASSPDRGRETQYF. CDR3 DNA: TGTGCCAGCAGCCCCGACAGGGGGCGAGAGACCCAGTACTTC.

The J gene is TRBJ1-5, the V gene TRBV19; D uncertain. The V and J ends lost 6 bases and 2 bases respectively, with 14 bases between them. The CDR3 sequence is 15 residues long. Looked up from germline, CDR1 is LNHDA and CDR2 is SQIVND (reference sequence). CDR3 sequence reads: CASRSVGYGNQPQHF. The DNA for the CDR3 is TGTGCCAGTAGGTCGGTGGGGTATGGCAATCAGCCCCAGCATTTT.

This clone appeared a few times. The chain links TRBV18 to TRBJ2-7; 7 positions agree with TRBD1. This CDR3 has 14 residues. The V and J ends lost 3 bases and 0 bases, in that order; junction bases with no gene match: 2. Germline assignment: CDR1 KGHSH and CDR2 LQKENI. The CDR3 loop is CASSPRDSSYEQYF. The CDR3 DNA sequence: TGTGCCAGCTCACCCCGGGACAGCTCCTACGAGCAGTACTTC.

The chain is built from TRBV9 and TRBJ2-1; TRBD2 agrees at 10 bases. This CDR3 is 15 amino acids long. The junction had 11 bases not matched to a gene; V was cut back by 7 bases and J by 7 bases. Germline V gives CDR1 SGDLS, CDR2 YYNGEE. The CDR3 region has the DNA TGTGCCAGCTCACAGGAGCGGGGGGGCCGGAATGAGCAGTTCTTC. Its translation is CASSQERGGRNEQFF.

The chain carries TRBV9 and TRBJ2-3; D may correspond to TRBD1 or TRBD2 (5 bases each). The CDR3 has 16 amino acids. V was cut by 5 bases and J by 2 bases, with 18 bases left in between. Germline loops: CDR1 SGDLS, CDR2 YYNGEE. CDR3 amino acids: CASRPLRERVTDTQYF. The CDR3 DNA reads TGTGCCAGCAGACCCCTCAGGGAGAGAGTCACAGATACGCAGTATTTT. The full variable domain, in which reference TRBV9 and TRBJ2-3 provide the parts outside the CDR3, is DSGVTQTPKHLITATGQRVTLRCSPRSGDLSVYWYQQSLDQGLQFLIQYYNGEERAKGNILERFSAQQFPDLHSELNLSSLELGDSALYFCASRPLRERVTDTQYFGPGTRLTVL.

The genes are TRBV7-8 and TRBJ2-2, with 10 bases lining up with TRBD2. Germline CDR1 reads SGHVS; CDR2 reads FQNEAQ. CDR3 size: 15 residues. V lost 7 bases to trimming and J lost 6 bases; unmatched junction nucleotides: 8. The CDR3 DNA reads as TGTGCCAGCACCCTAATGCTAGCGGGGGCCGGGGAGCTGTTTTTT. This gives the protein CASTLMLAGAGELFF.

This chain connects TRBV9 to TRBJ2-1; D is undetermined. The CDR3 is made up of 14 amino acids. The V end was cut by 4 bases, the J end by 2 bases, with 10 bases between. Germline V lookup: CDR1 SGDLS, CDR2 YYNGEE. The chain's CDR3 is CASSPREAYNEQFF. The CDR3 DNA reads TGTGCCAGCAGCCCTCGAGAGGCCTACAATGAGCAGTTCTTC.

The V gene is TRBV7-9, the J gene TRBJ2-2; 8 nucleotides agree with TRBD1. The CDR3 sequence is 15 residues long. J was trimmed by 4 bases and V by 5 bases; bases with no gene match: 6. Per germline, CDR1 SEHNR and CDR2 FQNEAQ (reference sequence). In DNA form, the CDR3 reads TGTGCCAGCAGCCGACCCACAGGGGGCACCGGGGAGCTGTTTTTT. Translating it yields CASSRPTGGTGELFF. Variable domain in full (rest from reference TRBV7-9 and TRBJ2-2): DTGVSQNPRHKITKRGQNVTFRCDPISEHNRLYWYRQTLGQGPEFLTYFQNEAQLEKSRLLSDRFSAERPKGSFSTLEIQRTEQGDSAMYLCASSRPTGGTGELFFGEGSRLTVL.

This rearrangement joins TRBV4-2 to TRBJ1-5, with D unclear. V was clipped by 1 base and J by 0 bases, with 10 bases between them. Germline lookup yields CDR1 LGHNA and CDR2 YNFKEQ. The CDR3 extends over 16 amino acids. The CDR3 spells CASSQVQPTSNQPQHF. CDR3 DNA: TGTGCCAGCAGCCAAGTGCAGCCCACTAGCAATCAGCCCCAGCATTTT.

This chain uses TRBV5-6 with TRBJ2-5; D ambiguous. Germline loops: CDR1 SGHDT, CDR2 YYEEEE. This CDR3 contains 13 residues. Trimming took off 4 bases at V and 5 bases at J, with 12 bases between the two ends. CDR3 sequence: CASSRTGWETQYF. The CDR3 DNA reads as TGTGCCAGCAGCCGAACCGGCTGGGAGACCCAGTACTTC.

The rearrangement links TRBV7-9 to TRBJ2-7, with unresolved D. The V gene lost 1 base and the J gene lost 1 base, with 8 bases spanning the gap. The CDR3 contains 14 residues. Germline assignment: CDR1 SEHNR and CDR2 FQNEAQ (reference sequence). The CDR3 nucleotides read TGTGCCAGCAGCTTAGTCCCTGGATCCTACGAGCAGTACTTC. Its protein product is CASSLVPGSYEQYF.

The J gene is TRBJ2-3, the V gene TRBV11-2, with 7 positions matching TRBD1. Looked up from germline, CDR1 is SGHAT and CDR2 is FQNNGV. This CDR3 region has 14 residues. V trimming: 4 bases; J trimming: 12 bases; junction bases outside the gene matches: 13. The CDR3 region is CASSSDPGQAYQYF. CDR3 coding DNA: TGTGCCAGCAGCTCCGATCCCGGACAGGCTTATCAGTATTTT.

This clone has only one observation. V usage is TRBV7-3 and J usage is TRBJ2-3, with 7 bases that match TRBD2. Trimming at V came to 4 bases and at J to 1 base, leaving 11 bases not matched to a gene. This CDR3 spans 17 amino acids. The V gene's germline CDR1 is SGHTA and CDR2 FQGTGA. The CDR3 region is CASSSDGVLAGTDTQYF. The CDR3 bases are TGTGCCAGCAGCTCCGACGGGGTGCTAGCGGGCACAGATACGCAGTATTTT.

The J gene is TRBJ1-1, the V gene TRBV4-1; D is possibly TRBD1 (5 bases). The CDR3 has 15 amino acids. V lost 1 base to trimming and J lost 1 base, with 10 bases between them. Germline CDR1 and CDR2: MGHRA and YSYEKL. CDR3 protein: CASSQVQGRNTEAFF. In nucleotides, the CDR3 is TGCGCCAGCAGCCAAGTTCAGGGCCGGAACACTGAAGCTTTCTTT.